This TCR beta chain was retrieved from a study of blood T cell repertoires in COVID-19. Background on the study: T cells, B-cell-depleted T cells, or PBMCs supplied cDNA or gDNA.

V lost 0 bases to trimming and J lost 3 bases, with 10 bases between them. Germline V CDR1 and CDR2: SGHRS, YFSETQ. The CDR3 contains 14 residues. Original data processing: Using reference gene primer amplification, nucleated cell counts were estimated. The repertoire was sequenced with immunoSEQ multiplex PCR; TCRdb's copy has only in-frame clones and lacks some. The V and J calls and clone size were taken over from that table, and D and trimming were inferred from the DNA. In the table there are roughly 320,000 clones, under 90% of which are singletons. Enrolled through a virtual design, the participants were between roughly 18 and 90 years of age and came from some 25 US areas. Which cohort a participant joined came from the clinical history participants gave.

The specimen was PBMCs or T cells enriched from blood (not recorded which). The chain links TRBV5-1 to TRBJ2-7; D possibly corresponds to TRBD1 (5 bases). This sequence originates from a man aged 25-45 years who had recovered from COVID-19. The CDR3 nucleotides read TGCGCCAGCAGCTTGGTTACAGGCGACTACGAGCAGTACTTC. Amino acid sequence: CASSLVTGDYEQYF.